This T cell receptor beta chain derives from a study of control samples from healthy donors and cancer patients. Repertoires were generated with immunoSEQ multiplex PCR, while TCRdb's copy carries only in-frame clones and drops some. This sample has fewer than 110,000 clones, with around 88% found just once. CDR1 and CDR2 (germline): SGHDT, YYEEEE. The length of the CDR3 is 16 residues. V shed 4 bases, J shed 1 base, and the junction held 7 bases outside the gene matches. This receptor was identified in a man between 60 and 70 years old with lung cancer. Sequenced material: PBMCs. V gene TRBV5-6 combines with J gene TRBJ2-1; TRBD1 agrees at 8 bases. Here the CDR3 reads CASSTSTGESYNEQFF. CDR3 DNA: TGTGCCAGCAGCACCTCGACAGGGGAATCCTACAATGAGCAGTTCTTC.